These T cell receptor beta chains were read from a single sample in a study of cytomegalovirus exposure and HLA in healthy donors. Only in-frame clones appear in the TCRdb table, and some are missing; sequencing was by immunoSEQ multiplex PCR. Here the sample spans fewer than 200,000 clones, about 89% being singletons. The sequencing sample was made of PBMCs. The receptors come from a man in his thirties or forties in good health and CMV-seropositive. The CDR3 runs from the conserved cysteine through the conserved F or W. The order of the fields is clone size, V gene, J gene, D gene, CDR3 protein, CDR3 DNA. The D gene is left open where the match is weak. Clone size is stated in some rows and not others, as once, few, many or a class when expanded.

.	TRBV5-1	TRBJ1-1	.	CASRLGGNTEAFF	TGCGCCAGCAGACTCGGGGGGAACACTGAAGCTTTCTTT
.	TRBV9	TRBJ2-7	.	CASSVSWDVAYEQYF	TGTGCCAGCAGCGTATCGTGGGACGTCGCCTACGAGCAGTACTTC
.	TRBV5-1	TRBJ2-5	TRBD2	CASSPTPGLAQETQYF	TGCGCCAGCAGCCCGACCCCGGGACTAGCCCAAGAGACCCAGTACTTC
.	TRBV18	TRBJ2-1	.	CASSPRPDNEQFF	TGTGCCAGCTCACCACGTCCGGACAATGAGCAGTTCTTC
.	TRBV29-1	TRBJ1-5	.	CSVRDGYSNQPQHF	TGCAGCGTTAGGGACGGCTATAGCAATCAGCCCCAGCATTTT
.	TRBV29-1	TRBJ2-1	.	CSVGGWAIRSYNEQFF	TGCAGCGTTGGCGGTTGGGCCATACGCTCCTACAATGAGCAGTTCTTC
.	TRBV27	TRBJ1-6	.	CASGSRPSSYNSPLHF	TGTGCCAGCGGCTCAAGACCAAGCTCCTATAATTCACCCCTCCACTTT
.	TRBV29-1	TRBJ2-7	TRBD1	CSVEDSGQRYEQYF	TGCAGCGTTGAAGATTCGGGACAGCGATACGAGCAGTACTTC
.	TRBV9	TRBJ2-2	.	CASSVEAVTGELFF	TGTGCCAGCAGCGTAGAGGCAGTTACCGGGGAGCTGTTTTTT
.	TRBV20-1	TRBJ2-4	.	CSGSLDSLQYF	TGCAGTGGTAGCCTGGATTCACTTCAGTACTTC
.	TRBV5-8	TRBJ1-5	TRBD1	CASSAFRGTGGPQPQHF	TGTGCCAGCAGCGCGTTTCGTGGGACAGGGGGCCCTCAGCCCCAGCATTTT
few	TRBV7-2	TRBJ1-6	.	CASRPPAVYNSPLHF	TGTGCCAGCAGGCCACCAGCTGTCTATAATTCACCCCTCCACTTT
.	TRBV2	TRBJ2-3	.	CASSDPHGDTQYF	TGTGCCAGCAGTGATCCACATGGAGATACGCAGTATTTT
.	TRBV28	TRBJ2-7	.	CASSPSLTGRLYEQYF	TGTGCCAGCAGTCCATCCCTAACAGGGCGTCTCTACGAGCAGTACTTC
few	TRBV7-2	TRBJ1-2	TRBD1	CASSRTGGEGYTF	TGTGCCAGCAGCCGGACAGGGGGAGAAGGCTACACCTTC
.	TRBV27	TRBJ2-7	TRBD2	CASSVTGTSGSNEQYF	TGTGCCAGCAGTGTAACCGGGACTAGCGGGAGCAACGAGCAGTACTTC
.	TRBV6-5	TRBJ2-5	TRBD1	CASNGRDSKLETQYF	TGTGCCAGCAACGGCCGGGACAGTAAACTTGAGACCCAGTACTTC
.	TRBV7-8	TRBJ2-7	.	CASSFSAYEQYF	TGTGCCAGCAGCTTTTCCGCTTACGAGCAGTACTTC
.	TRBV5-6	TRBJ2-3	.	CASSLPTSHREDTQYF	TGTGCCAGCAGCTTACCTACTAGCCACCGCGAAGATACGCAGTATTTT
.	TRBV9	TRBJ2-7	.	CASSVEPGSSYEQYF	TGTGCCAGCAGCGTAGAGCCAGGGTCCTCCTACGAGCAGTACTTC
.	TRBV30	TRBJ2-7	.	CAWSVSGEQYF	TGTGCCTGGAGTGTATCCGGCGAGCAGTACTTC
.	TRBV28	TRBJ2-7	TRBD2	CASSPNGLAEEQYF	TGTGCCAGCAGTCCGAACGGACTAGCGGAAGAGCAGTACTTC
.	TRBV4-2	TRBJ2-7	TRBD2	CASSPAGASYEQYF	TGTGCCAGCAGCCCAGCGGGGGCCTCCTACGAGCAGTACTTC
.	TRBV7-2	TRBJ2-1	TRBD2	CASSLDAGGLMGQFF	TGTGCCAGCAGCTTAGATGCGGGAGGGCTAATGGGGCAGTTCTTC
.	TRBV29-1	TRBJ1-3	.	CSVSRGSGNTIYF	TGCAGCGTTTCCAGGGGAAGTGGAAACACCATATATTTT
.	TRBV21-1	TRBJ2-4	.	CASSKTEKAIQYF	TGTGCCAGCAGCAAGACAGAAAAGGCCATTCAGTACTTC
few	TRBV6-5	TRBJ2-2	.	CAISGLGVGAGELFF	TGTGCCATCTCCGGTCTGGGGGTGGGGGCCGGGGAGCTGTTTTTT
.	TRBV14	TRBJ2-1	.	CASSQWYNEQFF	TGTGCCAGCAGCCAATGGTACAATGAGCAGTTCTTC
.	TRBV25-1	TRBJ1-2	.	CASSRFGLVGYGYTF	TGTGCCAGCAGTCGGTTCGGGCTTGTGGGGTATGGCTACACCTTC
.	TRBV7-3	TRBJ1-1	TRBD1	CASSMTGGRTEAFF	TGTGCCAGCAGCATGACAGGGGGCCGCACTGAAGCTTTCTTT
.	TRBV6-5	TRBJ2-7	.	CASSRLESSYEQYF	TGTGCCAGCAGTCGACTAGAATCCTCCTACGAGCAGTACTTC
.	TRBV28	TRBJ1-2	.	CVVEANYGYTF	TGTGTTGTGGAAGCTAACTATGGCTACACCTTC
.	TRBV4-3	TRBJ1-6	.	CASSQDPGFSASSPSPLHF	TGCGCCAGCAGCCAAGATCCCGGGTTCTCGGCCAGCAGCCCTTCACCCCTCCACTTT
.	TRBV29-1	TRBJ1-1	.	CSVEEGYMNTEAFF	TGCAGCGTTGAAGAGGGCTACATGAACACTGAAGCTTTCTTT
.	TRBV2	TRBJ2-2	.	CASQEKSGLGTGELFF	TGTGCCAGCCAAGAAAAAAGCGGCTTGGGCACCGGGGAGCTGTTTTTT
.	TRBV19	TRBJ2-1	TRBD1	CASSTPSTGGNEQFF	TGTGCCAGTAGTACGCCGTCGACAGGGGGCAATGAGCAGTTCTTC
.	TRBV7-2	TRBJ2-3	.	CASRARLGTDTQYF	TGTGCCAGCAGGGCGCGGTTGGGCACAGATACGCAGTATTTT
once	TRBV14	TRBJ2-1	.	CASSQEGYNEQFF	TGTGCCAGCAGCCAAGAGGGCTACAATGAGCAGTTCTTC
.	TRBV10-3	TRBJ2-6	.	CAISHRLGANVLTF	TGTGCCATCAGTCACAGGCTAGGGGCCAACGTCCTGACTTTC
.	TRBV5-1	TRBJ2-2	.	CASSLGNTGELFF	TGCGCCAGCAGCTTGGGCAACACCGGGGAGCTGTTTTTT
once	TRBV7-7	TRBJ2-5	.	CASSFALDYQETQYF	TGTGCCAGCAGCTTCGCTTTAGACTATCAAGAGACCCAGTACTTC
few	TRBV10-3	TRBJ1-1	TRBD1	CAISEGTGEAFF	TGTGCCATCAGTGAGGGGACAGGGGAGGCTTTCTTT
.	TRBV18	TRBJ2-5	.	CASSPQGLRETQYF	TGTGCCAGCTCACCACAGGGGCTCAGGGAGACCCAGTACTTC
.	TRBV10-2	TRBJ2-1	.	CASSEGPSSYNEQFF	TGCGCCAGCAGTGAGGGCCCGAGCTCCTACAATGAGCAGTTCTTC
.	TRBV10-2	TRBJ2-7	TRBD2	CASSETGGYEQYF	TGCGCCAGCAGTGAAACGGGGGGCTACGAGCAGTACTTC
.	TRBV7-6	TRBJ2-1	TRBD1	CASSLWSGGGEQFF	TGTGCCAGCAGCCTATGGTCAGGGGGCGGTGAGCAGTTCTTC
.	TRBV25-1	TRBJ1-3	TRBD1	CASSPGTGSGNTIYF	TGTGCCAGCAGTCCCGGGACAGGGTCTGGAAACACCATATATTTT
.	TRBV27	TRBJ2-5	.	CASSSPRGSGETQYF	TGTGCCAGCAGTTCCCCCAGGGGCTCGGGAGAGACCCAGTACTTC
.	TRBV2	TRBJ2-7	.	CASRDSYEQYF	TGTGCCAGCAGGGATTCCTACGAGCAGTACTTC
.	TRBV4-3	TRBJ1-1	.	CASSQVWGPNTEAFF	TGCGCCAGCAGCCAAGTTTGGGGGCCTAACACTGAAGCTTTCTTT
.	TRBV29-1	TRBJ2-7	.	CSVEGQRAYEQYF	TGCAGCGTTGAGGGCCAGAGAGCATACGAGCAGTACTTC
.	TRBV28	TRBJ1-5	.	CASSRLRGYSNQPQHF	TGTGCCAGCAGCCGCCTCCGGGGCTATAGCAATCAGCCCCAGCATTTT
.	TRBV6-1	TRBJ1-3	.	CASREIALSGNTIYF	TGTGCCAGCAGGGAAATAGCCCTCTCTGGAAACACCATATATTTT
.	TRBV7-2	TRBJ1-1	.	CASSLAPQGQAFF	TGTGCCAGCAGCTTAGCGCCACAGGGCCAGGCTTTCTTT
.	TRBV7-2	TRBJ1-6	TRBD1	CASSTPGGDNSPLHF	TGTGCCAGCAGCACTCCAGGGGGCGATAATTCACCCCTCCACTTT
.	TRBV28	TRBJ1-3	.	CASVTPPPSGNTIYF	TGTGCCAGCGTTACCCCCCCGCCTTCTGGAAACACCATATATTTT
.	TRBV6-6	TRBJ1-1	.	CASRVGNTEAFF	TGTGCCAGCAGGGTGGGGAACACTGAAGCTTTCTTT
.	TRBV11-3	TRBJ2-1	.	CASSLEGTSYNEQFF	TGTGCCAGCAGCTTAGAGGGTACCTCCTACAATGAGCAGTTCTTC